A selection of T cell receptor beta chains follows, all from one sample in a study of T-cell reconstitution after alpha-beta-depleted transplantation in children. TCRdb re-derived calls from the PCR reads in MiXCR, one entry per CDR3 protein. The sample includes 25,000 to 35,000 distinct CDR3 sequences, approximately 6.9% of them seen just once. The specimen was peripheral blood, collected 60 days after TCRalphabeta/CD19-depleted stem cell transplant. The receptors stem from a child less than two years old who had a stem cell transplant for acute myeloid leukemia, so the T cells may come from the graft donor. Each CDR3 is given with its conserved first and last residue. Each record gives: V gene, clone size, J gene, D gene, CDR3 DNA, CDR3 protein. A D gene is named only where the DNA matches it firmly. Clone size is given for some rows only: seen once, a few or many times, or a class if the clone is expanded.

>TRBV10-3|many|TRBJ2-4|-
TGTGCCATCCGCGCCAAAAACATTCAGTACTTC
CAIRAKNIQYF
>TRBV4-3|many|TRBJ2-7|-
TGCGCCAGCAGCCAAGGGGTTTCAGACTACGAGCAGTACTTC
CASSQGVSDYEQYF
>TRBV5-1|many|TRBJ2-3|-
TGCGCCAGCAGCTTGGCCGGCTCTCCGGGCCGCACAGATACGCAGTATTTT
CASSLAGSPGRTDTQYF
>TRBV20-1|many|TRBJ2-5|TRBD1
TGCAGTGCTCAGAAGACAGGGGAGACCCAGTACTTC
CSAQKTGETQYF
>TRBV10-3|-|TRBJ2-5|TRBD2
TGTGCCATCAGGGCGGGACTAGCGGGACCAATTGAGACCCAGTACTTC
CAIRAGLAGPIETQYF
>TRBV6-2/TRBV6-3|many|TRBJ2-5|TRBD2
TGTGCCAGCAGTTACTCTACAAATAGCGGGAGTCCACTCCTGGGGGAGACCCAGTACTTC
CASSYSTNSGSPLLGETQYF
>TRBV28|many|TRBJ2-1|-
TGTGCCAGCAGGACGTACAATGAGCAGTTCTTC
CASRTYNEQFF
>TRBV9|many|TRBJ2-3|-
TGTGCCAGCGGCCGTGGGGACACAGATACGCAGTATTTT
CASGRGDTDTQYF
>TRBV7-9|many|TRBJ2-7|TRBD1
TGTGCCAGCAGCGGACATAGGACAGGGAGGTACGAGCAGTACTTC
CASSGHRTGRYEQYF
>TRBV10-3|many|TRBJ2-7|TRBD2
TGTGCCATAAGGGACATCGTAGCGGGAAGGCGGGACGAGCAGTACTTC
CAIRDIVAGRRDEQYF
>TRBV7-9|many|TRBJ1-4|-
TGTGCCAGCAGCTTAGGTCCTCAGGGAGTTAATGAAAAACTGTTTTTT
CASSLGPQGVNEKLFF
>TRBV6-2/TRBV6-3|many|TRBJ1-1|-
TGTGCCAGCAGTTACTCGCGTGAAGCTTTCTTT
CASSYSREAFF
>TRBV6-2/TRBV6-3|many|TRBJ2-2|-
TGTGCCAGCAGTGCGACAGGGGAGCTGTTTTTT
CASSATGELFF
>TRBV5-1|many|TRBJ1-6|-
TGCGCCAGCAGCCCAGCAGGGAGTTCACCCCTCCACTTT
CASSPAGSSPLHF
>TRBV5-1|many|TRBJ1-5|-
TGCGCCAGCAGCTTAGGGGTGGGTCAGCCCCAGCATTTT
CASSLGVGQPQHF
>TRBV27|many|TRBJ1-6|-
TGTGCCAGCAGCCTCAAGAGGCTGGATAATTCACCCCTCCACTTT
CASSLKRLDNSPLHF
>TRBV2|many|TRBJ2-4|-
TGTGCCAGCAGTGAAAGGTTAGCGGACAACCTGGGGATTCAGTACTTC
CASSERLADNLGIQYF
>TRBV2|many|TRBJ1-6|-
TGTGCCAGCACCCTCCGCGGGAGCTCCTATAATTCACCCCTCCACTTT
CASTLRGSSYNSPLHF
>TRBV13|many|TRBJ2-5|-
TGTGCCAGCAGCTTTCGGCAAAGGACAGCTCAAGAGACCCAGTACTTC
CASSFRQRTAQETQYF
>TRBV20-1|-|TRBJ2-3|-
TGCATTGCGGGCCTGCAAACGGGCCTCAGAGGCACGCAGTATTTT
CIAGLQTGLRGTQYF
>TRBV29-1|many|TRBJ2-4|-
TGCAGCGTGGGACATGAAAACATTCAGTACTTC
CSVGHENIQYF
>TRBV20-1|few|TRBJ2-7|-
TGCAGTGCTAGAGATCTCGGGACTGACACCTACGAGCAGTACTTC
CSARDLGTDTYEQYF
>TRBV7-3|many|TRBJ2-1|TRBD2
TGTGCCAGCAGCTTAACGAGCGGGAGGGTCAATGAGCAGTTCTTC
CASSLTSGRVNEQFF
>TRBV20-1|many|TRBJ2-5|TRBD2
TGCAGTGCTCGACTCGGGACTAGCGGGTCCGAGACCCAGTACTTC
CSARLGTSGSETQYF
>TRBV5-1|many|TRBJ2-7|TRBD1
TGCGCCAGCAGCTGGGGGACAGCGCTCTACGAGCAGTACTTC
CASSWGTALYEQYF
>TRBV10-3|many|TRBJ2-5|-
TGTGCCATCAGTGACCTCTACCTCCCAGGAGAGACCCAGTACTTC
CAISDLYLPGETQYF
>TRBV7-6|-|TRBJ2-5|TRBD1
TGTGCCAGCAGCGCTTCTTGGGACAGGGAGGAAAAAGAGACCCAGTACTTC
CASSASWDREEKETQYF
>TRBV28|medium-sized|TRBJ2-7|TRBD1
TGTGCCAGCAGTCCCGGACAGGGCTACGAGCAGTACTTC
CASSPGQGYEQYF
>TRBV6-5|many|TRBJ1-1|-
TGTGCCAGCAGTCAGTACAGGGAGAACACTGAAGCTTTCTTT
CASSQYRENTEAFF
>TRBV29-1|many|TRBJ2-7|TRBD1
TGCAGCGTCCTGACAGGGATCAACTCCTACGAGCAGTACTTC
CSVLTGINSYEQYF
>TRBV4-3|many|TRBJ2-7|-
TGCGCCAGCAGCCAAGAAAGTAAACAGTTCCTCGGTTACGAGCAGTACTTC
CASSQESKQFLGYEQYF